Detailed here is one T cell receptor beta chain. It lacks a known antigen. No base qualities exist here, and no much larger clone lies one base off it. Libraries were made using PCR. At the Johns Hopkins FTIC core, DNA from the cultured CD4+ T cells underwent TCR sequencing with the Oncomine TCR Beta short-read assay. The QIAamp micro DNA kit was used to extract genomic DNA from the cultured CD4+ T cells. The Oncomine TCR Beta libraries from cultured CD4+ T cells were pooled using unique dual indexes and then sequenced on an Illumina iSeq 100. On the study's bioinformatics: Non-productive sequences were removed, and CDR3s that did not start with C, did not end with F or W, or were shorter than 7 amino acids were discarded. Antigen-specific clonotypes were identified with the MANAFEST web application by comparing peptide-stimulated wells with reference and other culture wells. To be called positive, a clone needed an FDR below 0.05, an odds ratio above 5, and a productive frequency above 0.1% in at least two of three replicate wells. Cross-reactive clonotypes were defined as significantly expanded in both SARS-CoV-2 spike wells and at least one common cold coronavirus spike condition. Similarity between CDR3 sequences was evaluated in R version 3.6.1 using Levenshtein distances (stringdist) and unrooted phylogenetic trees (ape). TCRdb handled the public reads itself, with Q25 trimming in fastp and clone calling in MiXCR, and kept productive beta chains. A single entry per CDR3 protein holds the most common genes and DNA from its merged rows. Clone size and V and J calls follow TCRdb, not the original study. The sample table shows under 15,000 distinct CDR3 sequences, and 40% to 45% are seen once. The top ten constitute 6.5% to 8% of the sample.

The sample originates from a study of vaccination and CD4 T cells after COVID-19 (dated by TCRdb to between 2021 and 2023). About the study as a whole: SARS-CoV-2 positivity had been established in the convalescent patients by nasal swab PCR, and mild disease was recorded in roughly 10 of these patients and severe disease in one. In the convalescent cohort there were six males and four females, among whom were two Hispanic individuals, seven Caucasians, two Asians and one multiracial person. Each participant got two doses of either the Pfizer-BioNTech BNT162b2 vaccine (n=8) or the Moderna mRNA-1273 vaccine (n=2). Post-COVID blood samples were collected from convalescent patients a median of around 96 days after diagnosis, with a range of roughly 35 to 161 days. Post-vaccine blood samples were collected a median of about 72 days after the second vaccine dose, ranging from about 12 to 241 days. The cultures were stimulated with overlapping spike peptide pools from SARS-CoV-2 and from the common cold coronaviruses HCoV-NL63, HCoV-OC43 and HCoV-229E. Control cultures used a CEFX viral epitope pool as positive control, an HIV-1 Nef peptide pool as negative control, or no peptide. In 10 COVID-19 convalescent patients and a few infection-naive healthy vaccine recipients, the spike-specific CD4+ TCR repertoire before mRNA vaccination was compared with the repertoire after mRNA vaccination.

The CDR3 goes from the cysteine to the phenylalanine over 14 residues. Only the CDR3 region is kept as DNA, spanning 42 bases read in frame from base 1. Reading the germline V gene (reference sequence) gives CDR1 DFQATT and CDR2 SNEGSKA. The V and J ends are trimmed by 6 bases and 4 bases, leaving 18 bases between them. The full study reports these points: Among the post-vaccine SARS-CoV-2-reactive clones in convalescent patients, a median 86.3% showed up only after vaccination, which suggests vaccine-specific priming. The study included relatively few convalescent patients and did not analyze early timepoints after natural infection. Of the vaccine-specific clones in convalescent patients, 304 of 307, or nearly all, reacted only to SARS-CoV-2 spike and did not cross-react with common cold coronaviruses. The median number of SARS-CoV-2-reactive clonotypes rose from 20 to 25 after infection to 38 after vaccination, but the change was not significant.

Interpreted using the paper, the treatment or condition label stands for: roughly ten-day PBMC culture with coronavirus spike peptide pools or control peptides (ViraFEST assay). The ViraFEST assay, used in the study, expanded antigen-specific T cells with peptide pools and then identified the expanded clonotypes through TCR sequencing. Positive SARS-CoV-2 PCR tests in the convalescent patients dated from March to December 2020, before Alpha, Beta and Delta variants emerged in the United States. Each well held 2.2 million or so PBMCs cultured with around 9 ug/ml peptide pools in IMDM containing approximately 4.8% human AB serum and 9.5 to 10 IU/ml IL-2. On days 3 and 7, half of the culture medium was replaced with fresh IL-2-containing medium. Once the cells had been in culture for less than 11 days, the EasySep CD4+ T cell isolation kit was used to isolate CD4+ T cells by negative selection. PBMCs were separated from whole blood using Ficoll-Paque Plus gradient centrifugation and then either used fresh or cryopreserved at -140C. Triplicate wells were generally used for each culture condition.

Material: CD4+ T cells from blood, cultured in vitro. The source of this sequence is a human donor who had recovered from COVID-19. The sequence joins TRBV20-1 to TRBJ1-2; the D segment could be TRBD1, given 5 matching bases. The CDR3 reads CSARLSDRPYGYTF. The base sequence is TGCAGTGCCCGCCTAAGCGACAGACCCTATGGCTACACCTTC.